This T cell receptor (beta chain) derives from a study of identical twins. TCRdb reprocessed the 5' RACE reads via MiXCR and lists one record per CDR3 protein. The data contain roughly 770,000 distinct CDR3 sequences, 18% of them seen just once; the ten biggest clones take up approximately 14%. The study's findings and limits: In monozygotic twins, models underestimated the sharing of out-of-frame TCR alpha. Zero-insertion results could be subject to partial confounding by invariant MAIT and iNKT cells.

Turning to this clonotype: The antigen is undetermined.

V trimming: 2 bases; J trimming: 3 bases; junction bases outside the gene matches: 6. Germline V gene sequence: CDR1 MNHEY, CDR2 SVGAGI. The CDR3 runs to 15 residues. The sample also formed part of further work on T cells expressing NK-cell markers. That source notes: Six donors carried dominant NKG2C+ clonotypes that made up roughly 1.0-7.0% of their CD8+ T cells.

The sample comprised PBMCs. The chain joins TRBV6-5 to TRBJ2-5; 7 bases are shared with TRBD1. The clonotype was recovered from a woman aged 18-29 years in good health. CDR3 region: CASSYPGTAKETQYF. CDR3 in DNA: TGTGCCAGCAGTTACCCCGGGACAGCGAAAGAGACCCAGTACTTC.